This T cell receptor beta chain derives from a study of cytomegalovirus exposure and HLA in healthy donors. Study-wide findings and caveats: An ancestry cluster, one associated with Asian ancestry, reportedly showed fewer N-insertions than the roughly 700-donor mean in a later analysis.

Amplification used 60 Vbeta primers and 13 Jbeta primers. As originally analysed: In a later analysis, 8.5 million to 14 million of approximately 81 million unique beta chains occurred in at least two donors. Using immunoSEQ multiplex PCR, the repertoire was profiled, and TCRdb retains in-frame clones only, with some absent. V, J and clone size are those of that table, while D and trimming were read from the DNA. The repertoire includes fewer than 200,000 clones, 80% of them detected once, and about 1.3% sits in the top ten. This CDR3 contains 16 residues. V lost 5 bases and J 1 base, leaving 17 bases between the germline ends. Germline loops: CDR1 MDHEN, CDR2 SYDVKM. Comment on this clone: Its target is unknown.

The rearrangement joins TRBV28 to TRBJ2-5, with no clear D. The source material was PBMCs. The clonotype was recovered from a man aged 30-40 years in good health and CMV-seronegative. The CDR3 DNA follows: TGTGCCAGCAGTCCCCAGGTGGCTAACTCCCAAGAGACCCAGTACTTC. As protein: CASSPQVANSQETQYF.